The entry below gives a single T cell receptor beta chain sequence along with its context. The CDR3 has 14 residues. The V gene lost 3 bases and the J gene lost 0 bases, with 9 bases spanning the gap. Germline CDR1 LGHDT, CDR2 YNNKEL (reference sequence). This entry comes from a study of T cells after yellow fever vaccination. TCRdb independently ran MiXCR on the 5' RACE reads; one entry per CDR3 protein. The table shows fewer than 450,000 distinct CDR3 sequences, with around 4.1% occurring only once. Specimen: PBMCs, collected 5 days after the yellow fever booster vaccination. The chain uses TRBV3-1 and TRBJ2-7; possibly TRBD1 for D (5 bases). The TCR originated in a man younger than 35 who received the YFV17D yellow fever vaccine. This chain's CDR3 is CASSQGPLSYEQYF. The CDR3 bases are TGTGCCAGCAGCCAGGGGCCGCTCTCCTACGAGCAGTACTTC.